The present T cell receptor (beta chain) was sequenced within a study of T-cell memory formation after mild COVID-19. Study-level background: Clustering of TCRs was largely donor specific.

The CDR3 runs 15 residues. V shed 1 base and J shed 10 bases, with 14 bases lying between them. The germline V gene has CDR1 SEHNR and CDR2 FQNEAQ (reference sequence). The TCR alpha and TCR beta cDNA libraries, bearing sample barcodes and UMIs, were generated by 5'RACE using constant-segment primers. Each CDR3 protein is one row after TCRdb ran MiXCR on the 5' RACE reads. The repertoire holds some 300,000 distinct CDR3 sequences, with 20% to 25% as singletons. This receptor was obtained from a man aged 18 to 29 who had mild COVID-19 (a few samples of this study predate the infection). Cell type and time point are not known. This chain uses TRBV7-9 with TRBJ1-6; possibly TRBD1 for D (6 bases). The sequenced sample consisted of PBMCs or a T cell subset sorted from them (not recorded which). The DNA of the CDR3 is TGTGCCAGCAGCTTAGGTTCCGGGGGCTTATCACCCCTCCACTTT. It translates to CASSLGSGGLSPLHF.